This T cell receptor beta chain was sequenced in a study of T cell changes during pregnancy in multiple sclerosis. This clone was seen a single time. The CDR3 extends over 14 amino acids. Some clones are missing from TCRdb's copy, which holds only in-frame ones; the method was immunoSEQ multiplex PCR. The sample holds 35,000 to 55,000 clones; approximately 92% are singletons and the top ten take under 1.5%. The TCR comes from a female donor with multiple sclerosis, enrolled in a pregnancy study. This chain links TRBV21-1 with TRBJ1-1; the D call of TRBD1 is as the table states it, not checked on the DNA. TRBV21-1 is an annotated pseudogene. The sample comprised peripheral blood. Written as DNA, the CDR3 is TGTGCCAGCAGCGTCCAGGGGTGTGACACTGAAGCTTTCTTT. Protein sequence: CASSVQGCDTEAFF.